This TCR beta chain originates from a study of blood T cell repertoires in COVID-19. Whole-study context: The cDNA or gDNA used as material had been derived from T cells, B-cell-depleted T cells, or PBMCs.

Authors' analysis steps: Scientists estimated how many nucleated cells there were by amplifying reference gene primers. Only in-frame clones appear in the TCRdb table, and some are missing; sequencing was by immunoSEQ multiplex PCR. The DNA was the basis for D and trimming; V, J and clone size are from that table. Altogether under 250,000 clones are present, approximately 83% being singletons, with the ten largest covering roughly 10%. V trimming: 5 bases; J trimming: 9 bases; junction bases outside the gene matches: 9. This CDR3 has 14 residues. Germline V lookup: CDR1 MNHEY, CDR2 SVGAGI. The genes are TRBV6-5 and TRBJ2-3, with 9 bases fitting TRBD1. The sample comprised peripheral blood. The source of this sequence is a man at least 80 years old with acute or convalescent COVID-19. The CDR3 coding sequence is TGTGCCAGCAGTCGCGGGACAGGGACCGGGACGCAGTATTTT. It yields the protein CASSRGTGTGTQYF.